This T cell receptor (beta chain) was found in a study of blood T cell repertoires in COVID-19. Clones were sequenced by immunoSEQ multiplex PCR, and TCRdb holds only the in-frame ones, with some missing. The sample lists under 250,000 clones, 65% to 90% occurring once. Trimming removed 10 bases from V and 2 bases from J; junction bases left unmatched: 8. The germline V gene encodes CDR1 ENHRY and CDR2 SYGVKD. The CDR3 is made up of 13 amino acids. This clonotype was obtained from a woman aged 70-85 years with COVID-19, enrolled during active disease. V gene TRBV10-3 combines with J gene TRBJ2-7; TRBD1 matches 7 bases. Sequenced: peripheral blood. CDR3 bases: TGTGCCACCTCACAGGGGCAACCCTACGAGCAGTACTTC. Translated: CATSQGQPYEQYF.